This is a list of T cell receptor beta chains from one sample in a study of blood T cell repertoires in COVID-19. Only in-frame clones appear in the TCRdb table, and some are missing; sequencing was by immunoSEQ multiplex PCR. The sample has about 13,000 clones; 75% to 85% are singletons. Sequencing was done on a sample of peripheral blood. These receptors originate from a human donor in a cohort sampled during active COVID-19. CDR3s include the opening cysteine and the closing phenylalanine or tryptophan. A D gene is named only where the DNA matches it firmly. Clone sizes are given selectively: once, few, many, or a class where the clone is expanded.

.,TRBJ2-7,TRBV7-8,.,CASSLAGRHNYEQYF,TGTGCCAGCAGCTTAGCGGGGAGACACAACTACGAGCAGTACTTC
.,TRBJ2-7,TRBV2,TRBD1,CASSVTGQSYEQYF,TGTGCCAGCAGTGTCACGGGACAGTCCTACGAGCAGTACTTC
.,TRBJ1-5,TRBV27,TRBD1,CASSLSTGVSNQPQHF,TGTGCCAGCAGTTTATCGACAGGGGTGAGCAATCAGCCCCAGCATTTT
few,TRBJ1-1,TRBV11-2,TRBD1,CASSLVFGTGYSYNEAFF,TGTGCCAGCAGCTTAGTATTCGGGACAGGGTATTCATACAATGAAGCTTTCTTT
once,TRBJ2-1,TRBV19,.,CASRQGRGNEQFF,TGTGCCAGTCGTCAGGGGAGAGGCAATGAGCAGTTCTTC
.,TRBJ1-1,TRBV10-2,.,CASRGVNTEAFF,TGCGCCAGCCGGGGGGTGAACACTGAAGCTTTCTTT
.,TRBJ1-1,TRBV14,TRBD1,CASSHNRGRVWTEAFF,TGTGCCAGCAGCCACAACAGGGGGCGGGTGTGGACTGAAGCTTTCTTT
.,TRBJ2-3,TRBV7-8,TRBD2,CASSWSTSGGKDTQYF,TGTGCCAGCAGCTGGTCGACTAGCGGGGGAAAAGATACGCAGTATTTT
.,TRBJ2-7,TRBV14,TRBD1,CASSQDTTGVTYEQYF,TGTGCCAGCAGCCAAGATACGACAGGGGTTACTTACGAGCAGTACTTC
.,TRBJ2-2,TRBV9,TRBD2,CASSVAQVVTSGAGELFF,TGTGCCAGCAGCGTAGCTCAGGTGGTAACTAGCGGGGCCGGGGAGCTGTTTTTT
.,TRBJ2-2,TRBV7-9,TRBD2,CASRTSGGENTGELFF,TGTGCCAGCAGAACTAGCGGGGGGGAAAACACCGGGGAGCTGTTTTTT
.,TRBJ2-4,TRBV6-2/TRBV6-3,.,CASSYSKNIQYF,TGTGCCAGCAGTTATAGCAAAAACATTCAGTACTTC
once,TRBJ1-1,TRBV7-2,.,CASSFQGNTEAFF,TGTGCCAGCAGCTTTCAGGGGAACACTGAAGCTTTCTTT
.,TRBJ2-7,TRBV29-1,TRBD1,CSVGTGGYEQYF,TGCAGCGTTGGAACAGGGGGTTACGAGCAGTACTTC
.,TRBJ1-2,TRBV30,.,CAKFTVAGYTF,TGTGCCAAATTTACAGTGGCGGGCTACACCTTC
.,TRBJ2-5,TRBV25-1,TRBD1,CASSLAGGETQYF,TGTGCCAGCAGCCTCGCAGGGGGAGAGACCCAGTACTTC
.,TRBJ2-1,TRBV7-6,.,CASSLGAGTPYNEQFF,TGTGCCAGCAGCTTAGGTGCTGGGACTCCCTACAATGAGCAGTTCTTC
.,TRBJ1-2,TRBV5-1,.,CASSLEPFTGAFYTF,TGCGCCAGCAGCTTGGAACCCTTCACAGGCGCCTTCTACACCTTC
.,TRBJ2-3,TRBV6-5,.,CASRTGSLGTDTQYF,TGTGCCAGCAGGACCGGGTCCTTAGGCACAGATACGCAGTATTTT
.,TRBJ2-7,TRBV5-1,TRBD1,CASSIEGASYEQYF,TGCGCCAGCAGCATTGAGGGGGCCTCCTACGAGCAGTACTTC
once,TRBJ2-7,TRBV7-8,.,CASSPTQTNRVDEQYF,TGTGCCAGCAGTCCTACCCAAACCAACAGGGTTGACGAGCAGTACTTC
.,TRBJ2-7,TRBV19,.,CASSIVHSSYEQYF,TGTGCCAGTAGTATAGTCCACAGCTCCTACGAGCAGTACTTC
.,TRBJ1-4,TRBV10-3,TRBD1,CAISGTGAGEKLFF,TGTGCCATCAGTGGGACAGGGGCCGGTGAAAAACTGTTTTTT
.,TRBJ1-4,TRBV2,.,CASSNQGYGNEKLFF,TGTGCCAGCAGTAACCAGGGGTATGGCAATGAAAAACTGTTTTTT
.,TRBJ2-5,TRBV24-1,.,CATSDSDSRETQYF,TGTGCCACCAGTGACTCGGACAGCCGAGAGACCCAGTACTTC
once,TRBJ1-2,TRBV3-1/TRBV3-2,.,CASSQEGQSAGYTF,TGTGCCAGCAGCCAAGAAGGCCAAAGCGCTGGCTACACCTTC
once,TRBJ2-1,TRBV15,TRBD2,CATSWTSGSYNEQFF,TGTGCCACCAGTTGGACTAGCGGGAGTTACAATGAGCAGTTCTTC
.,TRBJ2-1,TRBV5-1,TRBD1,CASSFRIGQGNEQFF,TGCGCCAGCAGCTTCAGGATTGGACAGGGCAATGAGCAGTTCTTC
.,TRBJ2-2,TRBV7-8,TRBD2,CASSSQRGYTGELFF,TGTGCCAGCAGCTCGCAGCGGGGGTACACCGGGGAGCTGTTTTTT
.,TRBJ1-6,TRBV14,TRBD1,CASSEWTGVGNSPLHF,TGTGCCAGCAGCGAATGGACAGGGGTGGGGAATTCACCCCTCCACTTT
.,TRBJ2-3,TRBV19,.,CASSKAGGTDTQYF,TGTGCCAGTAGTAAAGCAGGGGGCACAGATACGCAGTATTTT
.,TRBJ1-5,TRBV7-2,.,CASSLWAGDGDQPQHF,TGTGCCAGCAGCTTATGGGCAGGGGACGGAGATCAGCCCCAGCATTTT
.,TRBJ1-3,TRBV10-2,.,CASSESGGTGNTIYF,TGCGCCAGCAGTGAGTCGGGGGGAACTGGAAACACCATATATTTT
.,TRBJ1-1,TRBV6-6,TRBD1,CASSFNPRTGNTEAFF,TGTGCCAGCAGTTTCAACCCCCGGACAGGGAACACTGAAGCTTTCTTT
.,TRBJ1-1,TRBV7-8,TRBD1,CASSSLPQGGKSEAFF,TGTGCCAGCAGCTCACTACCACAGGGGGGAAAGAGTGAAGCTTTCTTT
.,TRBJ1-2,TRBV4-1,TRBD1,CASSQEQGVYGYTF,TGCGCCAGCAGCCAGGAACAGGGGGTTTATGGCTACACCTTC
.,TRBJ1-1,TRBV4-1,.,CASSQAVMNTEAFF,TGCGCCAGCAGCCAAGCGGTTATGAACACTGAAGCTTTCTTT
.,TRBJ2-7,TRBV28,.,CASSLFRFEQYF,TGTGCCAGCAGTTTATTCCGGTTCGAGCAGTACTTC
.,TRBJ2-7,TRBV5-1,TRBD1,CASSLLSGQGYEQYF,TGCGCCAGCAGCTTGTTATCCGGACAGGGCTACGAGCAGTACTTC
.,TRBJ2-5,TRBV27,TRBD1,CASSSRGSETQYF,TGTGCCAGCAGTTCCAGGGGGTCAGAGACCCAGTACTTC
.,TRBJ2-7,TRBV2,.,CASSQDSYEQYF,TGTGCCAGCAGTCAGGACAGCTACGAGCAGTACTTC
.,TRBJ1-1,TRBV15,.,CATSRITGFHEAFF,TGTGCCACCAGCAGGATAACAGGGTTCCATGAAGCTTTCTTT
.,TRBJ2-4,TRBV5-1,.,CASSLGTSWGNIQYF,TGCGCCAGCAGCTTGGGGACATCATGGGGAAACATTCAGTACTTC
once,TRBJ2-7,TRBV11-2,.,CASSDPEGGDSSYEQYF,TGTGCCAGCAGCGACCCAGAAGGGGGGGATTCCTCCTACGAGCAGTACTTC
.,TRBJ1-2,TRBV28,TRBD1,CASSSQGARGGYTF,TGTGCCAGCAGTTCACAGGGGGCGCGGGGTGGCTACACCTTC
few,TRBJ1-1,TRBV5-1,TRBD1,CASSTFDRGVSTEAFF,TGCGCCAGCAGCACATTCGACAGGGGGGTTTCTACTGAAGCTTTCTTT
.,TRBJ2-2,TRBV7-2,.,CASSQFRALGELFF,TGTGCCAGCAGCCAGTTCAGGGCTCTCGGGGAGCTGTTTTTT
.,TRBJ1-2,TRBV28,.,CASSLGGAGNYGYTF,TGTGCCAGCAGTTTAGGGGGGGCGGGAAACTATGGCTACACCTTC
.,TRBJ2-1,TRBV15,.,CATSRVSSGGLRNEQFF,TGTGCCACCAGCAGAGTAAGCAGCGGTGGCCTTCGCAATGAGCAGTTCTTC
.,TRBJ2-3,TRBV7-8,.,CASSRGFYGDTQYF,TGTGCCAGCAGCCGAGGATTCTACGGAGATACGCAGTATTTT
.,TRBJ2-1,TRBV5-1,.,CASSHTGHSSYNEQFF,TGCGCCAGCAGCCATACAGGGCACAGCTCCTACAATGAGCAGTTCTTC
.,TRBJ1-2,TRBV30,.,CAWSSQGRGYTF,TGTGCCTGGAGTTCCCAGGGGAGAGGCTACACCTTC
few,TRBJ1-5,TRBV10-2,.,CASTLGVNQPQHF,TGCGCCAGCACCTTAGGGGTCAATCAGCCCCAGCATTTT